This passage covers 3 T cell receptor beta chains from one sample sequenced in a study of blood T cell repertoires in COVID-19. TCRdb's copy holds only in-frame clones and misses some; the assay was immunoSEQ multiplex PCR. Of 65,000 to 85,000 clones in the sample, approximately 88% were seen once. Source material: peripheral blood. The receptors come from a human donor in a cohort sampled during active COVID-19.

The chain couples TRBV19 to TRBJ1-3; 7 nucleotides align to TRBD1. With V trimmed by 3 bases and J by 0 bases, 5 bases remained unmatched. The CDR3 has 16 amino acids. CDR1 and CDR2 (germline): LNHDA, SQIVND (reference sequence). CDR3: CASSIQGQSSGNTIYF. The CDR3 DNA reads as TGTGCCAGTAGTATCCAGGGACAGAGCTCTGGAAACACCATATATTTT.

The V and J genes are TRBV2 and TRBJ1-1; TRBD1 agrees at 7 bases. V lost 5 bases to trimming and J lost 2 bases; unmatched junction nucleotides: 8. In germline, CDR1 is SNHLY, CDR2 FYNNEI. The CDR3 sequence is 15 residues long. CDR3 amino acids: CASSQRQGVNTEAFF. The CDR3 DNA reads TGTGCCAGCAGTCAGAGACAGGGAGTCAACACTGAAGCTTTCTTT.

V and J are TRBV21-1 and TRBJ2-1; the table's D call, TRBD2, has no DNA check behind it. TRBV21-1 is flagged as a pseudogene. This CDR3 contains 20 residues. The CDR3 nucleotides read TGTGCCAGCAGCAAAAATTCGGGACTAGCGGGAGGGCGCTCCTACAATGAGCAGTTCTTC. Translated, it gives CASSKNSGLAGGRSYNEQFF.